These 26 T cell receptor beta chains originate from one sample sequenced in a study of regulatory T cells in long-lasting Graves disease. Investigators prepared the TCR beta libraries by applying iRepertoire HTBI primers and Arm-PCR of CDR3 regions. TCRdb called the multiplex PCR reads again in MiXCR, with one record for every CDR3 protein. The sample carries roughly 610,000 distinct CDR3 sequences, 15% to 20% recorded once. As for time point: newly diagnosed GD, antithyroid drugs for less than 3 months. There was RNA extracted from PBMCs, and the TCR library was made from it. The same sample was also used in a study of T cells in Graves' hyperthyroidism and ophthalmopathy.

The sequencing here drew on peripheral blood mononuclear cells (PBMCs), taken at new diagnosis, from a patient treated with antithyroid drugs. The receptor source for this set is a man between 18 and 35 years old with Graves disease.

The chain uses TRBV27 and TRBJ1-2; TRBD1 matches at 9 bases. The CDR3 sequence is 15 residues long. Germline V gene lookup returns CDR1 MNHEY and CDR2 SMNVEV (reference sequence). With 5 bases clipped from V and 4 bases from J, the junction kept 8 bases outside the gene matches. The CDR3 DNA reads TGTGCCAGCAGTCTCTACAGGGGGCTGGGCTATGGCTACACCTTC. It translates to CASSLYRGLGYGYTF.

The chain employs TRBV7-2 and TRBJ2-1; 15 bases are a match to TRBD2. Germline V gene data show CDR1 as SGHTA and CDR2 as FQGNSA. The CDR3 totals 15 residues. Germline trimming cut 8 bases from V and 7 bases from J; bases unmatched to any gene: 6. The CDR3 DNA follows: TGTGCCAGCGCCTTGGGGACTAGCGGGAGGAATGAGCAGTTCTTC. Its translation is CASALGTSGRNEQFF.

The V gene is TRBV6-5, the J gene TRBJ1-6; D is possibly TRBD1 (5 bases). Trimming removed 0 bases from V and 6 bases from J, with 9 bases in between. Germline V gene sequence: CDR1 MNHEY, CDR2 SVGAGI. The CDR3 covers 15 residues. The CDR3 DNA reads TGTGCCAGCAGTTACTCGACAGCGATTAATTCACCCCTCCACTTT. This sequence encodes CASSYSTAINSPLHF.

This clonotype has at least ten counts. This chain uses TRBV11-2 with TRBJ1-4; D unresolved. The CDR3 loop spans 12 amino acids. The germline V gene encodes CDR1 SGHAT and CDR2 FQNNGV. Trimming took 8 bases from V and 7 from J, leaving 11 bases between them. The CDR3 region is CASADPREKLFF. CDR3 nucleotides: TGTGCCAGCGCAGACCCGCGTGAAAAACTGTTTTTT. The full variable domain, its missing parts supplied by reference TRBV11-2 and TRBJ1-4, is EAGVAQSPRYKIIEKRQSVAFWCNPISGHATLYWYQQILGQGPKLLIQFQNNGVVDDSQLPKDRFSAERLKGVDSTLKIQPAKLEDSAVYLCASADPREKLFFGSGTQLSVL.

The V gene is TRBV6-9, the J gene TRBJ1-1; D possibly corresponds to TRBD1 (5 bases). This CDR3 spans 16 amino acids. The V gene lost 3 bases and the J gene lost 2 bases, with 16 bases spanning the gap. CDR1 is MNHGY and CDR2 is SVAAGI in the germline V gene. The CDR3 reads CASSYSGGRTNTEAFF. The CDR3 region has the DNA TGTGCCAGCAGTTACTCTGGGGGACGGACCAACACTGAAGCTTTCTTT.

With regard to this clonotype: The junction shows a germline mismatch at one end, possibly a read error. This chain connects TRBV7-9 to TRBJ2-7; TRBD2 matches at 7 bases. The last part of the DNA fits TRBJ2-5 better; the J call may be wrong. This CDR3 spans 15 amino acids. CDR1 is SEHNR, CDR2 FQNEAQ, per germline (reference sequence). CDR3: CASSLVGDYQETQYF. As DNA, the CDR3 is TGTGCCAGCAGCTTAGTCGGGGACTACCAGGAGACCCAGTACTTC.

This clonotype was seen more than once but under ten times. The chain couples TRBV20-1 to TRBJ1-5; no clear D gene. V was trimmed by 4 bases and J by 0 bases, leaving 7 bases between them. Germline lookup yields CDR1 DFQATT and CDR2 SNEGSKA (reference sequence). The CDR3 consists of 13 residues. The DNA of the CDR3 is TGCAGTGCTAAAGACACTAGCAATCAGCCCCAGCATTTT. Its translation is CSAKDTSNQPQHF.

This clonotype was detected many times. The chain links TRBV28 to TRBJ1-2; 8 bases match TRBD1. V was pared by 1 base and J by 5 bases, with 3 bases of the junction left unmatched. The CDR3 is made up of 14 amino acids. CDR1 MDHEN and CDR2 SYDVKM come from the germline V gene. CDR3 protein: CASSLYQGAYGYTF. CDR3 DNA: TGTGCCAGCAGTTTATACCAGGGGGCGTATGGCTACACCTTC.

This clonotype was detected only a few times. J is TRBJ2-2 and V is TRBV5-1, with 7 bases aligning to TRBD2. Germline trimming cut 7 bases from V and 2 bases from J; bases unmatched to any gene: 8. Germline V lookup: CDR1 SGHRS, CDR2 YFSETQ. The CDR3 has 15 residues. In nucleotides, the CDR3 is TGCGCCAGCCACTCGACTAGCCGTAACACCGGGGAGCTGTTTTTT. Translated, it gives CASHSTSRNTGELFF. The variable domain in full, with the rest retrieved from reference TRBV5-1 and TRBJ2-2, is KAGVTQTPRYLIKTRGQQVTLSCSPISGHRSVSWYQQTPGQGLQFLFEYFSETQRNKGNFPGRFSGRQFSNSRSEMNVSTLELGDSALYLCASHSTSRNTGELFFGEGSRLTVL.

V and J are TRBV3-1 and TRBJ1-2; the match to TRBD1 covers 9 bases. V lost 5 bases and J lost 1; bases outside the gene matches: 8. The CDR3 loop spans 16 amino acids. Germline-derived CDR1 and CDR2 are LGHDT and YNNKEL (reference sequence). DNA of the CDR3: TGTGCCAGCAGCTTCGGGACAGGGCCCCGTAACTATGGCTACACCTTC. It yields the protein CASSFGTGPRNYGYTF.

This chain uses TRBV5-1 with TRBJ2-1; 9 bases agree with TRBD2. The ends lost 4 bases at V and 8 bases at J; junction bases unmatched: 10. Germline V CDR1 and CDR2: SGHRS, YFSETQ. This CDR3 is 15 amino acids long. CDR3 protein: CASSLGTSRIYEQFF. The CDR3 nucleotides read TGCGCCAGCAGCCTGGGGACTAGCAGGATCTATGAGCAGTTCTTC.

This clonotype was seen ten or more times. The gene calls are TRBV27 and TRBJ2-3, with 13 nucleotides matching TRBD2. Germline loops: CDR1 MNHEY, CDR2 SMNVEV (reference sequence). CDR3 length: 18 amino acids. J was trimmed by 3 bases and V by 0 bases; bases with no gene match: 6. CDR3 residues: CASSLSWTSGSSTDTQYF. The CDR3 coding sequence is TGTGCCAGCAGTTTATCGTGGACTAGCGGGAGCAGTACAGATACGCAGTATTTT.

As regards this clonotype: A much larger clone lies a single base off, so this may be a read error. This rearrangement joins TRBV6-2 or TRBV6-3 to TRBJ2-1; unclear D gene. The CDR3 length is 12 residues. Germline lookup yields CDR1 MNHEY and CDR2 SVGEGT. V was clipped by 8 bases and J by 11 bases, with 16 bases between them. CDR3 residues: CASQETEAKQFF. The CDR3 DNA sequence: TGTGCCAGCCAAGAAACGGAAGCTAAGCAGTTCTTC.

This clonotype appeared many times. The chain combines TRBV12-3 or TRBV12-4 with TRBJ1-1; D not certain. The CDR3 has 14 amino acids. V lost 7 bases and J lost 1, with 13 bases in between. CDR3 loop: CASNADGWNTEAFF. The CDR3 coding sequence is TGTGCCAGCAATGCTGACGGATGGAACACTGAAGCTTTCTTT.

This clonotype was found many times. This chain connects TRBV11-1 to TRBJ2-1; TRBD2 aligns across 9 bases. V lost 5 bases, J lost 2 bases, and 10 bases stayed unmatched. The germline V gene encodes CDR1 SGHAT and CDR2 FQDESV (reference sequence). The CDR3 loop spans 17 amino acids. The DNA for the CDR3 is TGTGCCAGCAGCCTTACGGAGGGACTAGCACCCTACAATGAGCAGTTCTTC. Amino acids: CASSLTEGLAPYNEQFF. Full variable domain (missing parts from reference TRBV11-1 and TRBJ2-1): EAEVAQSPRYKITEKSQAVAFWCDPISGHATLYWYRQILGQGPELLVQFQDESVVDDSQLPKDRFSAERLKGVDSTLKIQPAELGDSAMYLCASSLTEGLAPYNEQFFGPGTRLTVL.

As concerns this clonotype: This sequence may be a read error, since a much larger clone differs from it by one base. CDR3 sequence: CASSFGGWEQYF. The CDR3 DNA reads as TGTGCCAGCAGTTTTGGAGGGTGGGAGCAGTACTTC. The J gene is TRBJ2-7, the V gene TRBV12-3 or TRBV12-4; tentative D call: TRBD2 (6 bases). CDR3 length: 12 amino acids. V shed 3 bases and J shed 7 bases, with 10 bases lying between them.

V and J are TRBV20-1 and TRBJ2-2; D is ambiguous. The CDR3 runs to 14 residues. V was clipped by 3 bases and J by 4 bases, with 12 bases between them. The germline V gene has CDR1 DFQATT and CDR2 SNEGSKA (reference sequence). CDR3 in DNA: TGCAGTGCTAGCCCCAATGGCCGCACCGGGGAGCTGTTTTTT. Residues: CSASPNGRTGELFF.

This clonotype was picked up a small number of times. The chain recombines TRBV7-2 with TRBJ2-4, with D possibly TRBD2 on 5 matching bases. CDR1 SGHTA and CDR2 FQGNSA come from the germline V gene. This CDR3 spans 14 amino acids. Trimming took off 5 bases at V and 3 bases at J, with 11 bases between the two ends. The CDR3 DNA is TGTGCCAGCAGCCCGACGGGATACAAAAACATTCAGTACTTC. Its protein is CASSPTGYKNIQYF.

In this sample, this clonotype turned up many times. The rearrangement uses TRBV12-3 or TRBV12-4 and TRBJ2-2; a possible D gene is TRBD2 (5 bases). CDR3 length equals 16 residues. Trimming pared 2 bases from V and 4 bases from J, leaving 14 bases between. The CDR3 spells CASSLLSDLVTGELFF. The DNA for the CDR3 is TGTGCCAGCAGTTTATTATCGGACTTGGTCACCGGGGAGCTGTTTTTT.

On this clonotype: A far larger clone is only one base removed, so a read error is likely. This chain joins TRBV11-1 and TRBJ2-3; TRBD2 matches 8 bases. The CDR3 length is 13 residues. The germline gives CDR1 SGHAT, CDR2 FQDESV (reference sequence). CDR3 in DNA: TGTGCCAGCAGCTTTAGCGGGGAGGAGACCCGGTACTTC. It encodes CASSFSGEETRYF.

The sample holds many counts of this clonotype. The rearrangement joins TRBV6-1 to TRBJ1-1; maybe TRBD1 (5 bases). Germline assignment: CDR1 MNHNS and CDR2 SASEGT. CDR3 length: 12 residues. The V gene lost 3 bases and the J gene lost 10 bases, with 12 bases spanning the gap. The DNA of the CDR3 is TGTGCCAGCAGTGAGGCAGGGTCCGGAGCTTTCTTT. This gives the protein CASSEAGSGAFF.

This clonotype has a handful of counts. The rearrangement links TRBV15 to TRBJ1-1; weak D call: TRBD1 (5 bases). This CDR3 has 12 residues. V was trimmed by 5 bases and J by 6 bases, leaving 10 bases between them. The germline V gene has CDR1 LNHNV and CDR2 YYDKDF (reference sequence). CDR3 loop: CATSGQGAEAFF. The CDR3 DNA reads as TGTGCCACCAGCGGTCAGGGCGCTGAAGCTTTCTTT. The whole variable domain, filled in from reference TRBV15 and TRBJ1-1, reads DAMVIQNPRYQVTQFGKPVTLSCSQTLNHNVMYWYQQKSSQAPKLLFHYYDKDFNNEADTPDNFQSRRPNTSFCFLDIRSPGLGDTAMYLCATSGQGAEAFFGQGTRLTVV.

This clonotype was picked up a small number of times. The genes are TRBV20-1 and TRBJ1-2, with D perhaps matching TRBD1 (6 bases). V was trimmed by 2 bases and J by 4 bases, leaving 17 bases between them. There are 15 residues in the CDR3. The germline gives CDR1 DFQATT, CDR2 SNEGSKA (reference sequence). This CDR3 is CSARPRGGLVYGYTF. In nucleotides, the CDR3 is TGCAGTGCTAGACCCCGGGGGGGGCTGGTCTATGGCTACACCTTC.

The CDR3 protein is CASSLGTSGRFSTGELFF. The CDR3 DNA is TGTGCCAGCAGCTTAGGGACTAGCGGGAGATTTAGCACCGGGGAGCTGTTTTTT. The chain employs TRBV7-3 and TRBJ2-2, with 14 bases that match TRBD2. Unmatched junction bases numbered 6, after V lost 2 bases and J lost 4 bases. This CDR3 has 18 residues. CDR1 and CDR2 (germline): SGHTA, FQGTGA.

This clonotype was recorded many times. The chain is built from TRBV30 and TRBJ2-3; unclear D gene. V lost 0 bases to trimming and J lost 0 bases, with 10 bases between them. The CDR3 runs to 15 residues. Germline V gene lookup returns CDR1 GTSNPN and CDR2 SVGIG (reference sequence). CDR3 sequence: CAWSVRPLSTDTQYF. CDR3 nucleotide sequence: TGTGCCTGGAGTGTACGACCGCTTAGCACAGATACGCAGTATTTT.

This clonotype showed up many times. The chain has TRBV30 and TRBJ1-5; D not resolved. Trimming removed 2 bases from V and 2 bases from J, with 13 bases in between. Germline-derived CDR1 and CDR2 are GTSNPN and SVGIG (reference sequence). The CDR3 totals 15 residues. The CDR3 coding sequence is TGTGCCTGGAGTTTTGGTAGACCAGGCAATCAGCCCCAGCATTTT. It is translated as CAWSFGRPGNQPQHF.